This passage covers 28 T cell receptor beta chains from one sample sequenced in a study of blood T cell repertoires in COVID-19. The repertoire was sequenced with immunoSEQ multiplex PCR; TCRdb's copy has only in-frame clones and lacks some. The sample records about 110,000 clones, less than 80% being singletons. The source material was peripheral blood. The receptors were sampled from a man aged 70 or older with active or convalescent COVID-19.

The CDR3 DNA reads as TGTGCCAGCAGCCCCGCCAGCGGGAGGGCCTATGGGGCCAACGTCCTGACTTTC. The encoded protein is CASSPASGRAYGANVLTF. The chain couples TRBV7-6 to TRBJ2-6; 10 bases are shared with TRBD2. The CDR3 has 18 amino acids. J lost 3 bases, V lost 5 bases, and 10 bases had no gene match. Germline CDR1 is SGHVS and CDR2 is FNYEAQ.

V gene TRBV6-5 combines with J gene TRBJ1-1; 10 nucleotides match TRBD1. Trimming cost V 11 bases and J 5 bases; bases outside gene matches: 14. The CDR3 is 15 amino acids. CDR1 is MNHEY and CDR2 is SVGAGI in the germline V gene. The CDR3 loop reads CAGSRDRGARTEAFF. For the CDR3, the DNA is TGTGCCGGCTCCCGGGACAGGGGCGCCCGGACTGAAGCTTTCTTT.

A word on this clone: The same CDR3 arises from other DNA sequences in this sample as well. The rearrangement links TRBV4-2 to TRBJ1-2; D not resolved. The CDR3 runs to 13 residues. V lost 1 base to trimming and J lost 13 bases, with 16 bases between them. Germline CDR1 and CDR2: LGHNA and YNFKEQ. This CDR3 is CASSQGSIRGSTF. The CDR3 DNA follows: TGTGCCAGCAGCCAAGGGTCCATCCGAGGTTCCACCTTC.

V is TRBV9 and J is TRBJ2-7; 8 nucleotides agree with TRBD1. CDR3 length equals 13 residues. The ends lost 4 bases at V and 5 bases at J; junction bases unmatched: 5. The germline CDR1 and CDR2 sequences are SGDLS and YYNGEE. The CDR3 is CASSRGQGDEQYF. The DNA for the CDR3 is TGTGCCAGCAGCCGCGGACAGGGAGACGAGCAGTACTTC. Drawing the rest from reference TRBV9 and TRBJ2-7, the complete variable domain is DSGVTQTPKHLITATGQRVTLRCSPRSGDLSVYWYQQSLDQGLQFLIQYYNGEERAKGNILERFSAQQFPDLHSELNLSSLELGDSALYFCASSRGQGDEQYFGPGTRLTVT.

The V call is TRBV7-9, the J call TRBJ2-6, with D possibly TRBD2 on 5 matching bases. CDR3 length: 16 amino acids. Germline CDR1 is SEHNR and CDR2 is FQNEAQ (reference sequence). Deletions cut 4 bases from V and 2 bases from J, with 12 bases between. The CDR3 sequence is CASSSYETTGANVLTF. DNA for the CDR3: TGTGCCAGCAGCTCCTACGAGACTACTGGGGCCAACGTCCTGACTTTC.

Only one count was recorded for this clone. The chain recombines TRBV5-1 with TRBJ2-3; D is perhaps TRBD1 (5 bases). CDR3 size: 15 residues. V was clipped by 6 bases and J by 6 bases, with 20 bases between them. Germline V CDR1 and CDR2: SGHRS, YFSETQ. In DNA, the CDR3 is TGCGCCAGCACCATAACCGCTCAGGGATCGGATACGCAGTATTTT. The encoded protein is CASTITAQGSDTQYF.

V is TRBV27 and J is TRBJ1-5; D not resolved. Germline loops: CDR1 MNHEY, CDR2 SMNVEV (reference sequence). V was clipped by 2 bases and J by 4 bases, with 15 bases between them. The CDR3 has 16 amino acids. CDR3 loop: CASSLRGVGGNQPQHF. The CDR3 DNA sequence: TGTGCCAGCAGTTTACGGGGAGTGGGAGGGAATCAGCCCCAGCATTTT.

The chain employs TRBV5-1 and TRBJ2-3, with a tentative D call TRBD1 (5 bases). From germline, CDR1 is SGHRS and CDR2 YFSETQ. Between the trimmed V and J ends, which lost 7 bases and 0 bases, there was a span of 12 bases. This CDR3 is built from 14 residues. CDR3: CASRQPGSTDTQYF. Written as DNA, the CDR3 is TGCGCCAGCCGACAGCCAGGAAGCACAGATACGCAGTATTTT.

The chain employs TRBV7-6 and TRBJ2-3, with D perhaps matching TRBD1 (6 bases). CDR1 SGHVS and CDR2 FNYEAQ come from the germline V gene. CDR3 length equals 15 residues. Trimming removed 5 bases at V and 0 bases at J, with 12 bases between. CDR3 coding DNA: TGTGCCAGCAGCAAGGGACATTCTAGCACAGATACGCAGTATTTT. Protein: CASSKGHSSTDTQYF.

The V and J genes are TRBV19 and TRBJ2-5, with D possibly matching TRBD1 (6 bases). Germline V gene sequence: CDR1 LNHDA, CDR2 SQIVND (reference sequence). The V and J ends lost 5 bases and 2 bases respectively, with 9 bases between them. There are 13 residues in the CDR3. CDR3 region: CASSVTGQETQYF. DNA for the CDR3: TGTGCCAGTAGTGTCACAGGGCAAGAGACCCAGTACTTC.

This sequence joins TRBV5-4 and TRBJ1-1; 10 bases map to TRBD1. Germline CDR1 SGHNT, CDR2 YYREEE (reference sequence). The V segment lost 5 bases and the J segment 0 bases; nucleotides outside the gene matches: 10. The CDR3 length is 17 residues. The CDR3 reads CASSQPGQGLLNTEAFF. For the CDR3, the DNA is TGTGCCAGCAGTCAACCGGGACAGGGGCTTTTGAACACTGAAGCTTTCTTT.

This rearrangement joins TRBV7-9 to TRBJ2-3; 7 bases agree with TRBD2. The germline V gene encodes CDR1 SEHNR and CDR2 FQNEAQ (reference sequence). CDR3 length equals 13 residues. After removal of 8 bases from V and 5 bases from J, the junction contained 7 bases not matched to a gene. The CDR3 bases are TGTGCCAGCGGCGGGAGCGAGAGAGATACGCAGTATTTT. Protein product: CASGGSERDTQYF.

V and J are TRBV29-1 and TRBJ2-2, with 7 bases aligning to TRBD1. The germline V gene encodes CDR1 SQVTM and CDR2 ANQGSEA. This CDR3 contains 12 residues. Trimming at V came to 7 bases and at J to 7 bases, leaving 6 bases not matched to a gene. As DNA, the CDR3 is TGCAGCGGTCTCACAGGGGTCGGGGAGCTGTTTTTT. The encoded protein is CSGLTGVGELFF.

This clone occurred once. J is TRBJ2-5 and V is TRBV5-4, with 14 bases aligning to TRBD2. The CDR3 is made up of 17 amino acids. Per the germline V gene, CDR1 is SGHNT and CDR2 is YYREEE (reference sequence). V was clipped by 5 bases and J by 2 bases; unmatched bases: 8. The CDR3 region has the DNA TGTGCCAGCAGTTCTGGGACTAGCGGGAGTAGACAAGAGACCCAGTACTTC. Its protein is CASSSGTSGSRQETQYF. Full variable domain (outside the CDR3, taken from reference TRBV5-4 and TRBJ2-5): ETGVTQSPTHLIKTRGQQVTLRCSSQSGHNTVSWYQQALGQGPQFIFQYYREEENGRGNFPPRFSGLQFPNYSSELNVNALELDDSALYLCASSSGTSGSRQETQYFGPGTRLLVL.

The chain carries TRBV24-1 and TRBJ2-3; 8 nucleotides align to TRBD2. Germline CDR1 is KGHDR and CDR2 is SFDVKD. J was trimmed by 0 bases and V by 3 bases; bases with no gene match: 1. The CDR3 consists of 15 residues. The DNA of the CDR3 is TGTGCCACCAGTGATCGGGGGGGAAGCACAGATACGCAGTATTTT. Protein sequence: CATSDRGGSTDTQYF.

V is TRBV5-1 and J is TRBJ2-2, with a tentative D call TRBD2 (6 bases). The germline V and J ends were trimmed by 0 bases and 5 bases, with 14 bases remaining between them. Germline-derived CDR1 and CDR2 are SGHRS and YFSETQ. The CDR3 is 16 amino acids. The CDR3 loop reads CASSLGRGGETGELFF. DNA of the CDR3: TGCGCCAGCAGCTTGGGGCGCGGCGGGGAAACCGGGGAGCTGTTTTTT.

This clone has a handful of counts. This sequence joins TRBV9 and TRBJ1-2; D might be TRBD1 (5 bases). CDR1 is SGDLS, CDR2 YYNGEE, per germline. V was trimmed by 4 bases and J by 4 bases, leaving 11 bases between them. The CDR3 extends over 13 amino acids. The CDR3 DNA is TGTGCCAGCAGCAAAGGGACTTCCTATGGCTACACCTTC. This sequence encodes CASSKGTSYGYTF.

Here the CDR3 DNA reads TGTGCCAGCAGTGAGGACTCCTACGGCTCCTACGAGCAGTACTTC. Protein: CASSEDSYGSYEQYF. The chain employs TRBV2 and TRBJ2-7; tentative D call: TRBD2 (5 bases). Trimming cost V 3 bases and J 0 bases, with 12 bases left between them. The CDR3 totals 15 residues. CDR1 and CDR2 from the germline V gene are SNHLY and FYNNEI. The full variable domain, with the rest looked up from reference TRBV2 and TRBJ2-7, is EPEVTQTPSHQVTQMGQEVILRCVPISNHLYFYWYRQILGQKVEFLVSFYNNEISEKSEIFDDQFSVERPDGSNFTLKIRSTKLEDSAMYFCASSEDSYGSYEQYFGPGTRLTVT.

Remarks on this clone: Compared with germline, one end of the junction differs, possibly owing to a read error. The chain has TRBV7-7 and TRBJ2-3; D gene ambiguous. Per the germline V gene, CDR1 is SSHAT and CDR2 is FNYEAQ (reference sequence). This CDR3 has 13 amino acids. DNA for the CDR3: TGTGCTAGCAGCTCCAGCGCCACAGATACGCAGTATTTT. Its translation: CASSSSATDTQYF.

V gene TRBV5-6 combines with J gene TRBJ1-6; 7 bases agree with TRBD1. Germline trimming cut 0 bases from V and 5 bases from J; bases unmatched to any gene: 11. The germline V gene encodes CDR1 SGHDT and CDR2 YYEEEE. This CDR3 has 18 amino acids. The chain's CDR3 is CASSLGPPTGEDNSPLHF. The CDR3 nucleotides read TGTGCCAGCAGCTTGGGCCCACCAACAGGGGAGGATAATTCACCCCTCCACTTT.

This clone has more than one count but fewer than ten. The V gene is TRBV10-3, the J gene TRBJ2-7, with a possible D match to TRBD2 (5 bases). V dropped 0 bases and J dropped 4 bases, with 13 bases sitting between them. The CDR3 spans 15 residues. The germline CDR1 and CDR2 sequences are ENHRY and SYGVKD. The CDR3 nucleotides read TGTGCCATCAGTGAGTCGGTAGAATCGGGGTACGAGCAGTACTTC. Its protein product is CAISESVESGYEQYF.

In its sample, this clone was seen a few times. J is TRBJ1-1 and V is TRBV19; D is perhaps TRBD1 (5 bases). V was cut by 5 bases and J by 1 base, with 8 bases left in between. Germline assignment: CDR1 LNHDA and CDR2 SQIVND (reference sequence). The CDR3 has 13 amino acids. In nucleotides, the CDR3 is TGTGCCAGTAGTTGGGACTGGAACACTGAAGCTTTCTTT. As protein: CASSWDWNTEAFF.

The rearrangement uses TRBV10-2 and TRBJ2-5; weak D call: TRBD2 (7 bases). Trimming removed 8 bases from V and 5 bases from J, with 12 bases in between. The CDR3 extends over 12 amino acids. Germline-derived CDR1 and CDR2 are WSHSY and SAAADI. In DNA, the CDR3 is TGCGCCAGCGCGGGGGCCGGGGAGACCCAGTACTTC. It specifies CASAGAGETQYF.

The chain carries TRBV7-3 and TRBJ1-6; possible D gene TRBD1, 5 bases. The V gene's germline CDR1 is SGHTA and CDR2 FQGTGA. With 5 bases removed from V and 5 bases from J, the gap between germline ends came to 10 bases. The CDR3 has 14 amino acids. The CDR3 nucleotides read TGTGCCAGCAGCGAGACAGAGAATAATTCACCCCTCCACTTT. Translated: CASSETENNSPLHF.

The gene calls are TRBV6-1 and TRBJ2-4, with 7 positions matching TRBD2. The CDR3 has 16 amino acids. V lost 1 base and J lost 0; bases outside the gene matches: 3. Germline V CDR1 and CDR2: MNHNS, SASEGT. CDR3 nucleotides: TGTGCCAGCAGTGAAGGGGGAGGGCTAGCCAAAAACATTCAGTACTTC. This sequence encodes CASSEGGGLAKNIQYF.

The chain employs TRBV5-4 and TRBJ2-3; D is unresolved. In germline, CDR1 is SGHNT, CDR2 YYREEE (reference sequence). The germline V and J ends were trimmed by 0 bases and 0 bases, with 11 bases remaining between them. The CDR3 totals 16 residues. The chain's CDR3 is CASSLAERKSTDTQYF. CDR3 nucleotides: TGTGCCAGCAGCTTGGCGGAGAGAAAGAGCACAGATACGCAGTATTTT.

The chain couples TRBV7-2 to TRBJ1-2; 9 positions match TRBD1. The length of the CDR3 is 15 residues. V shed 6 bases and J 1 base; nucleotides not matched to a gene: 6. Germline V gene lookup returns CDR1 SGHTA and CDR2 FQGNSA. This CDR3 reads CASSPRTGDNYGYTF. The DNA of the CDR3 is TGTGCCAGCAGTCCTCGGACAGGGGATAACTATGGCTACACCTTC.

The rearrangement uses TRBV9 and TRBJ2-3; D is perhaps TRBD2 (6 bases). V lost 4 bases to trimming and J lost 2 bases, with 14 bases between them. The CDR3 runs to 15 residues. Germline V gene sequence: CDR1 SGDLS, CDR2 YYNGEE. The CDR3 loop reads CASSSSGTHTDTQYF. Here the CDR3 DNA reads TGTGCCAGCAGCAGTAGCGGAACTCACACAGATACGCAGTATTTT.